A selection of T cell receptor beta chains follows, all from one sample in a study of identical twins. One entry per CDR3 protein, called by TCRdb with MiXCR from the 5' RACE reads. The sample yields roughly 710,000 distinct CDR3 sequences, approximately 6% seen once. Sample: naive T cells sorted from blood. The receptors stem from a man between 18 and 35 years old in good health. The CDR3 runs from the conserved cysteine through the conserved F or W. The D gene is left open where the match is weak. A row's size may be missing; if present it is once, few, many or a size class.

cdr3_aa,cdr3_nt,j_call,clone_size,v_call,d_call,cdr3_length
CASSSTPATSGNTIYF,TGTGCCAGCTCATCGACTCCAGCGACCTCTGGAAACACCATATATTTT,TRBJ1-3,-,TRBV18,-,16
CASSQEAGQSLYEQYF,TGCGCCAGCAGCCAAGAGGCGGGACAGAGCCTTTACGAGCAGTACTTC,TRBJ2-7,few,TRBV4-3,-,16
CATSDPSNTGELFF,TGTGCCACCAGTGATCCTAGTAACACCGGGGAGCTGTTTTTT,TRBJ2-2,many,TRBV24-1,-,14
CASRTTGFTNEKLFF,TGTGCCAGCAGGACGACAGGGTTTACTAATGAAAAACTGTTTTTT,TRBJ1-4,-,TRBV6-1,TRBD1,15
CASSPRGEDTQYF,TGTGCCAGCAGCCCGCGGGGAGAAGATACGCAGTATTTT,TRBJ2-3,many,TRBV4-2,-,13
CASSSRLAGSPTYEQYF,TGTGCCAGCAGCTCTCGACTAGCGGGATCCCCTACCTACGAGCAGTACTTC,TRBJ2-7,few,TRBV5-5,TRBD2,17
CSACTGTGAHYEQYF,TGCAGTGCTTGTACCGGGACAGGGGCCCACTACGAGCAGTACTTC,TRBJ2-7,-,TRBV20-1,TRBD1,15
CASTNPRGWTNEQFF,TGTGCCAGCACCAATCCTCGAGGCTGGACGAATGAGCAGTTCTTC,TRBJ2-1,many,TRBV7-9,-,15
CASSFQGVPDTQYF,TGTGCCAGCAGCTTTCAGGGAGTGCCAGATACGCAGTATTTT,TRBJ2-3,few,TRBV7-2,-,14
CASSLSFPGRFNGYTF,TGTGCCAGCAGTTTATCTTTCCCGGGGCGGTTTAATGGCTACACCTTC,TRBJ1-2,many,TRBV12-3/TRBV12-4,-,16
CARIDTGTSVYNEQFF,TGTGCCAGGATCGACACCGGGACTAGCGTCTACAATGAGCAGTTCTTC,TRBJ2-1,many,TRBV19,TRBD2,16
CASSLYYSYEQYF,TGTGCCAGCAGCTTATACTACTCGTACGAGCAGTACTTC,TRBJ2-7,many,TRBV4-2,-,13
CSAEDRDSHEQYF,TGCAGTGCAGAAGACAGGGATTCCCACGAGCAGTACTTC,TRBJ2-7,few,TRBV20-1,TRBD1,13
CASSQEVALDGYTF,TGTGCCAGCAGCCAAGAGGTGGCACTTGATGGCTACACCTTC,TRBJ1-2,few,TRBV5-5,-,14
CASSLTTADLNEQFF,TGTGCCAGCAGCTTGACTACCGCCGATCTCAATGAGCAGTTCTTC,TRBJ2-1,many,TRBV7-2,-,15
CASSAVGPGTGEQYF,TGTGCCAGCAGCGCGGTTGGGCCAGGGACAGGCGAGCAGTACTTC,TRBJ2-7,-,TRBV7-2,TRBD1,15